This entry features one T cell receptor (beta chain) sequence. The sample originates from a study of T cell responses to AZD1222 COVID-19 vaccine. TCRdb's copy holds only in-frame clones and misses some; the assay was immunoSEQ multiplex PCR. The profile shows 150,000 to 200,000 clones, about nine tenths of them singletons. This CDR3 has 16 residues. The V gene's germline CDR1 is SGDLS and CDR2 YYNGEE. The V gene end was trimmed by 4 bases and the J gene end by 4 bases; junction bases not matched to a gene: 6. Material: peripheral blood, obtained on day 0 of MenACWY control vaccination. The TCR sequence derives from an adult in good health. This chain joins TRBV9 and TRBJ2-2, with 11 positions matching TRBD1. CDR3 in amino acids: CASSPGGTGGTGELFF. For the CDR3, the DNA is TGTGCCAGCAGCCCCGGGGGGACAGGGGGCACCGGGGAGCTGTTTTTT. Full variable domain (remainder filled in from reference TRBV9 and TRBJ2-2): DSGVTQTPKHLITATGQRVTLRCSPRSGDLSVYWYQQSLDQGLQFLIQYYNGEERAKGNILERFSAQQFPDLHSELNLSSLELGDSALYFCASSPGGTGGTGELFFGEGSRLTVL.